The rows below give T cell receptor beta chains drawn from one sample of a study of shared clonotypes between healthy human individuals. Sequenced by immunoSEQ multiplex PCR; TCRdb stores in-frame clones only, minus some. The sample lists about 480,000 clones; 60% to 80% were seen once. Sequenced sample: PBMCs. Source of these receptors: a woman in her thirties or forties in good health. Some clones in this sample may be carry-over from other donors' samples. Each CDR3 is given with its conserved first and last residue. Each record gives: D gene, V gene, J gene, CDR3 protein. The D gene is left open where the match is weak.

D: TRBD1
V: TRBV5-1
J: TRBJ1-2
CDR3: CASSSRDSALEGYTF

D: -
V: TRBV30
J: TRBJ1-1
CDR3: CAGGNTEAFF

D: -
V: TRBV5-1
J: TRBJ1-5
CDR3: CASSLGGDNSNQPQHF

D: -
V: TRBV10-2
J: TRBJ2-7
CDR3: CASRGGGPGYEQYF

D: TRBD2
V: TRBV7-3
J: TRBJ2-1
CDR3: CASSLLPAGGLINEQFF

D: TRBD1
V: TRBV7-2
J: TRBJ1-2
CDR3: CASSETRQGARGYTF

D: -
V: TRBV27
J: TRBJ1-5
CDR3: CASSLSLEQPQHF

D: -
V: TRBV5-1
J: TRBJ2-3
CDR3: CASNPGLNTDTQYF

D: -
V: TRBV5-4
J: TRBJ1-1
CDR3: CASRKGGRTEAFF

D: -
V: TRBV30
J: TRBJ2-1
CDR3: CAWRLGTYGNEQFF

D: -
V: TRBV6-4
J: TRBJ2-6
CDR3: CASSDSKETNSGANVLTF

D: -
V: TRBV28
J: TRBJ1-2
CDR3: CASSYTYGYTF

D: TRBD2
V: TRBV6-4
J: TRBJ2-5
CDR3: CASSDSGTTLIQETQYF

D: TRBD1
V: TRBV6-1
J: TRBJ2-4
CDR3: CASSELGQGQYF

D: TRBD1
V: TRBV29-1
J: TRBJ2-7
CDR3: CSVETGGEQYF

D: TRBD2
V: TRBV4-1
J: TRBJ2-7
CDR3: CASSQRGLGAGGPLYEQYF

D: TRBD2
V: TRBV11-2
J: TRBJ2-7
CDR3: CASSLVRGRRDEQYF

D: -
V: TRBV28
J: TRBJ1-2
CDR3: CASSPLSEGRIYGYTF

D: -
V: TRBV4-1
J: TRBJ2-7
CDR3: CASSLRDNSYEQYF

D: -
V: TRBV7-9
J: TRBJ2-7
CDR3: CASSSPPGGLEQYF

D: -
V: TRBV5-4
J: TRBJ2-1
CDR3: CASSLGLVVNEQFF

D: -
V: TRBV18
J: TRBJ2-7
CDR3: CASSQGRYEQYF

D: TRBD2
V: TRBV28
J: TRBJ2-5
CDR3: CASNYPEGGTSLPKAQETQYF

D: -
V: TRBV5-8
J: TRBJ2-7
CDR3: CASSLGGATYEQYF

D: TRBD2
V: TRBV13
J: TRBJ2-7
CDR3: CASSRSREGLSDEQYF

D: TRBD1
V: TRBV19
J: TRBJ2-7
CDR3: CARSWTTGFPDAYEQYF

D: TRBD2
V: TRBV11-2
J: TRBJ2-7
CDR3: CASSLRGSGSTNEQYF

D: TRBD2
V: TRBV5-4
J: TRBJ2-2
CDR3: CASSPGLAGTGELFF

D: -
V: TRBV7-3
J: TRBJ2-5
CDR3: CASSLTPRGETQYF

D: -
V: TRBV19
J: TRBJ1-5
CDR3: CASRAGRGHQPQHF

D: TRBD2
V: TRBV5-1
J: TRBJ2-3
CDR3: CASTPRLAGGGATDTQYF

D: TRBD1
V: TRBV9
J: TRBJ2-1
CDR3: CASSVVGTASYNEQFF

D: TRBD2
V: TRBV5-1
J: TRBJ2-2
CDR3: CASSFSGSGTGELFF

D: -
V: TRBV9
J: TRBJ1-1
CDR3: CASSPRQGGTEAFF

D: -
V: TRBV2
J: TRBJ1-1
CDR3: CASSLRDLQEAFF

D: -
V: TRBV29-1
J: TRBJ1-1
CDR3: CSVEDGTEAFF

D: -
V: TRBV19
J: TRBJ2-6
CDR3: CASGPDLTF

D: TRBD1
V: TRBV30
J: TRBJ1-2
CDR3: CAWDTGDPGYTF

D: TRBD2
V: TRBV28
J: TRBJ2-7
CDR3: CASNGLAGVGAKYEQYF

D: -
V: TRBV18
J: TRBJ2-2
CDR3: CASSPPGITGELFF

D: TRBD2
V: TRBV9
J: TRBJ2-1
CDR3: CASSGGGARGSSYNEQFF

D: -
V: TRBV6-5
J: TRBJ1-2
CDR3: CASSLSPQNNYGYTF

D: TRBD2
V: TRBV2
J: TRBJ2-5
CDR3: CASTVAGVQETQYF

D: -
V: TRBV5-1
J: TRBJ2-3
CDR3: CASSQAGHTDTQYF

D: -
V: TRBV16
J: TRBJ1-5
CDR3: CASSQSLGAQWPQHF

D: -
V: TRBV2
J: TRBJ2-7
CDR3: CASGPGRYEQYF

D: TRBD2
V: TRBV5-6
J: TRBJ2-1
CDR3: CASSRPTSGYNEQFF

D: TRBD1
V: TRBV11-2
J: TRBJ2-5
CDR3: CASSFLQGARETQYF

D: -
V: TRBV18
J: TRBJ2-3
CDR3: CASSPPGSRTDTQYF

D: -
V: TRBV27
J: TRBJ2-1
CDR3: CASLKVAASYNEQFF

D: -
V: TRBV5-6
J: TRBJ2-7
CDR3: CASSAGQSYVGQYF